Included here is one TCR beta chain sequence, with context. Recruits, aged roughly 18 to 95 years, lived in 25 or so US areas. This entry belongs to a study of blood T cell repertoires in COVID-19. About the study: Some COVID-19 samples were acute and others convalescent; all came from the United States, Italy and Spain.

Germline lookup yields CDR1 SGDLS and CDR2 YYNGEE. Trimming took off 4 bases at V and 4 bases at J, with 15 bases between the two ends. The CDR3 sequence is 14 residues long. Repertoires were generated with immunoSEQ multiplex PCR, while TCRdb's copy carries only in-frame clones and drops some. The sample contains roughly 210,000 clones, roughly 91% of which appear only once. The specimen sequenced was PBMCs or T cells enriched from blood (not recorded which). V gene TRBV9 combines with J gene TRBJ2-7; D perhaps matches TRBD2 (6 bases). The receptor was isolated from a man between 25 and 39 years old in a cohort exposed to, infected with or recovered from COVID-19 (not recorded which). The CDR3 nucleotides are TGTGCCAGCAGCAACCGAGGAGGGAGTTACGAGCAGTACTTC. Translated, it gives CASSNRGGSYEQYF.